This paragraph covers one T cell receptor (beta chain) sequence. The antigen is not known. This sample is drawn from a study of T-cell memory formation after mild COVID-19. 5'RACE with constant-segment primers built TCRalpha and TCRbeta cDNA libraries with UMIs. TCRdb reprocessed the 5' RACE reads via MiXCR and lists one record per CDR3 protein. The sample contains around 180,000 distinct CDR3 sequences, 16% of which appear only once. V was clipped by 3 bases and J by 6 bases, with 14 bases between them. Per germline, CDR1 SGDLS and CDR2 YYNGEE. The CDR3 has 14 residues. The study's findings and limits: Balance between CD4 and CD8 was seen in clones contracting day 15 to 85, and a CD4+ lean was seen in later expanders. Certain responding clones were present in pre-infection memory, suggesting participation of cross-reactive memory.

This TCR was recovered from an adult woman who had mild COVID-19 (a few samples of this study predate the infection). Cell type and time point are not known. This sequence joins TRBV9 and TRBJ2-3; a possible D gene is TRBD2 (5 bases). Specimen: PBMCs or a T cell subset sorted from them (not recorded which). The CDR3 region has the DNA TGTGCCAGCAGCGCTGGAAAATCGGGGGATACGCAGTATTTT. Its translation: CASSAGKSGDTQYF.